This passage covers 11 T cell receptor beta chains from one sample sequenced in a study of cytomegalovirus exposure and HLA in healthy donors. Assay: immunoSEQ multiplex PCR; the TCRdb copy retains only in-frame clones and omits some. The sample consists of 97,000 or so clones, more than 75% of them appearing once. Sequencing was performed on PBMCs. The receptors originated from a man younger than 35 in good health and CMV-seropositive.

This chain uses TRBV11-2 with TRBJ2-7; D possibly corresponds to TRBD1 (6 bases). V was clipped by 5 bases and J by 3 bases, with 23 bases between them. The CDR3 runs to 17 residues. Germline CDR1 and CDR2: SGHAT and FQNNGV. The CDR3 region has the DNA TGTGCCAGCAGCGACGTATATACAGGGTCGATCCACTACGAGCAGTACTTC. Residues: CASSDVYTGSIHYEQYF.

The chain joins TRBV6-6 to TRBJ1-5; 7 positions match TRBD1. Losses at the gene ends were 0 bases for V and 7 bases for J; bases not matched to a gene: 3. Germline V lookup: CDR1 MNHNY, CDR2 SVGAGI (reference sequence). This CDR3 contains 14 residues. The CDR3 reads CASSYSGGRQPQHF. The CDR3 DNA is TGTGCCAGCAGTTACTCAGGGGGCAGGCAGCCCCAGCATTTT.

J is TRBJ2-5 and V is TRBV7-3, with 10 nucleotides matching TRBD2. This CDR3 is built from 15 residues. V dropped 5 bases and J dropped 3; count of bases not matched to a gene: 6. CDR1 SGHTA and CDR2 FQGTGA come from the germline V gene. This chain's CDR3 is CASSGGTSEKETQYF. The CDR3 bases are TGTGCCAGCAGCGGCGGGACTAGCGAAAAAGAGACCCAGTACTTC.

This chain connects TRBV19 to TRBJ2-7, with 9 bases lining up with TRBD1. The V gene end was trimmed by 3 bases and the J gene end by 3 bases; junction bases not matched to a gene: 3. Germline V lookup: CDR1 LNHDA, CDR2 SQIVND (reference sequence). The CDR3 spans 14 residues. Here the CDR3 DNA reads TGTGCCAGTAGTATGGGACAGGGCGGCTACGAGCAGTACTTC. It encodes CASSMGQGGYEQYF. The variable domain in full, with the rest retrieved from reference TRBV19 and TRBJ2-7, is DGGITQSPKYLFRKEGQNVTLSCEQNLNHDAMYWYRQDPGQGLRLIYYSQIVNDFQKGDIAEGYSVSREKKESFPLTVTSAQKNPTAFYLCASSMGQGGYEQYFGPGTRLTVT.

Only a few counts were recorded for this clone. The rearrangement joins TRBV19 to TRBJ2-7, with 9 nucleotides matching TRBD1. V lost 6 bases, J lost 3 bases, and 9 bases stayed unmatched. This CDR3 comprises 15 residues. Germline lookup yields CDR1 LNHDA and CDR2 SQIVND (reference sequence). This CDR3 is CASRPDGTGNYEQYF. The CDR3 coding sequence is TGTGCCAGTAGACCCGACGGGACAGGGAACTACGAGCAGTACTTC.

This clone occurred once. The genes are TRBV7-2 and TRBJ2-3, with 11 positions matching TRBD2. V was pared by 7 bases and J by 5 bases, with 5 bases of the junction left unmatched. The CDR3 totals 14 residues. The germline gives CDR1 SGHTA, CDR2 FQGNSA. The CDR3 sequence is CASKTSGSIDTQYF. The CDR3 nucleotides read TGTGCCAGCAAAACTAGCGGGAGTATAGATACGCAGTATTTT.

The CDR3 sequence: CASSGTGRTNEKLFF. The CDR3 DNA reads as TGTGCCAGCAGCGGGACAGGGAGAACTAATGAAAAACTGTTTTTT. The chain has TRBV27 and TRBJ1-4, with 9 nucleotides matching TRBD1. The V and J ends lost 6 bases and 1 base, in that order; junction bases with no gene match: 3. CDR1 is MNHEY and CDR2 is SMNVEV in the germline V gene (reference sequence). This CDR3 has 15 amino acids.

The V call is TRBV6-6, the J call TRBJ2-7; 10 bases fit TRBD2. The germline gives CDR1 MNHNY, CDR2 SVGAGI (reference sequence). Losses at the gene ends were 2 bases for V and 6 bases for J; bases not matched to a gene: 7. The CDR3 totals 15 residues. The CDR3 region has the DNA TGTGCCAGCAGTTACAATCTAGCGGGAGTCAGCGAGCAGTACTTC. As protein: CASSYNLAGVSEQYF.

The rearrangement uses TRBV19 and TRBJ2-1, with TRBD2 matching over 13 bases. Germline CDR1 is LNHDA and CDR2 is SQIVND (reference sequence). The CDR3 has 18 residues. V gave up 6 bases and J gave up 4 bases; unmatched junction bases: 12. The CDR3 DNA sequence: TGTGCCAGTAGCACCCCCAAGCTGACTAGCGGGGGGTACAATGAGCAGTTCTTC. It encodes CASSTPKLTSGGYNEQFF. Full variable domain (outside the CDR3, taken from reference TRBV19 and TRBJ2-1): DGGITQSPKYLFRKEGQNVTLSCEQNLNHDAMYWYRQDPGQGLRLIYYSQIVNDFQKGDIAEGYSVSREKKESFPLTVTSAQKNPTAFYLCASSTPKLTSGGYNEQFFGPGTRLTVL.

The CDR3 loop reads CASSSGGPYPNYGYTF. CDR3 bases: TGTGCCAGCAGTTCAGGGGGCCCCTACCCCAACTATGGCTACACCTTC. This chain uses TRBV6-5 with TRBJ1-2; 8 nucleotides agree with TRBD1. This CDR3 is built from 16 residues. J was trimmed by 2 bases and V by 4 bases; bases with no gene match: 9. The V gene's germline CDR1 is MNHEY and CDR2 SVGAGI.

J is TRBJ2-1 and V is TRBV14, with 7 bases fitting TRBD2. Germline CDR1 is SGHDN and CDR2 is FVKESK. V lost 0 bases to trimming and J lost 3 bases; unmatched junction nucleotides: 2. The CDR3 has 15 residues. The CDR3 DNA follows: TGTGCCAGCAGCCAAGACAGGGACTACTACAATGAGCAGTTCTTC. Translation gives CASSQDRDYYNEQFF.